The rows below give T cell receptor beta chains drawn from one sample of a study of T-cell memory formation after mild COVID-19. One entry per CDR3 protein, called by TCRdb with MiXCR from the 5' RACE reads. Counted here are hundreds of thousands of distinct CDR3 sequences, roughly 18% occurring once; the ten biggest clones make up more than 9%. Sequenced sample: PBMCs or a T cell subset sorted from them (not recorded which). The receptors were gathered from an adult woman who had mild COVID-19 (a few samples of this study predate the infection). Cell type and time point are not known. Both conserved end residues are part of each CDR3. D genes are given only for firm matches. The size field is filled for only some rows; it gives once, few, many or a size class.

j_call: TRBJ1-1
d_call: TRBD1
v_call: TRBV3-1
cdr3_length: 16
clone_size: few
cdr3_aa: CASSQGDRGFFTEAFF
cdr3_nt: TGTGCCAGCAGCCAAGGGGACAGGGGGTTTTTCACTGAAGCTTTCTTT

j_call: TRBJ2-5
d_call: -
v_call: TRBV12-3/TRBV12-4
cdr3_length: 14
clone_size: few
cdr3_aa: CASSLSGAKETQYF
cdr3_nt: TGTGCCAGCAGCCTTAGCGGAGCAAAAGAGACCCAGTACTTC

j_call: TRBJ2-1
d_call: TRBD2
v_call: TRBV11-1
cdr3_length: 15
clone_size: few
cdr3_aa: CASSFLAGGYNEQFF
cdr3_nt: TGTGCCAGCAGCTTTTTAGCGGGAGGCTACAATGAGCAGTTCTTC

j_call: TRBJ2-7
d_call: -
v_call: TRBV4-2
cdr3_length: 15
clone_size: few
cdr3_aa: CASSQENGRAVEQYF
cdr3_nt: TGTGCCAGCAGCCAAGAGAATGGCAGGGCCGTTGAGCAGTACTTC

j_call: TRBJ2-1
d_call: -
v_call: TRBV7-2
cdr3_length: 18
clone_size: few
cdr3_aa: CASSLLVFQLGINNEQFF
cdr3_nt: TGTGCCAGCAGCTTATTGGTTTTTCAGCTCGGGATAAACAATGAGCAGTTCTTC

j_call: TRBJ2-7
d_call: TRBD1
v_call: TRBV6-5
cdr3_length: 15
clone_size: few
cdr3_aa: CASRTGTGGSYEQYF
cdr3_nt: TGTGCCAGCAGAACAGGGACAGGGGGCTCCTACGAGCAGTACTTC

j_call: TRBJ2-5
d_call: -
v_call: TRBV20-1
cdr3_length: 12
clone_size: -
cdr3_aa: CSARKTDWDQYF
cdr3_nt: TGCAGTGCTAGGAAGACGGACTGGGACCAGTACTTC

j_call: TRBJ2-3
d_call: -
v_call: TRBV9
cdr3_length: 13
clone_size: -
cdr3_aa: CASSELSTDTQYF
cdr3_nt: TGTGCCAGCAGCGAACTGAGCACAGATACGCAGTATTTT

j_call: TRBJ1-2
d_call: -
v_call: TRBV9
cdr3_length: 15
clone_size: -
cdr3_aa: CASSVGQNSNYGYTF
cdr3_nt: TGTGCCAGCAGCGTAGGGCAGAATTCCAACTATGGCTACACCTTC

j_call: TRBJ2-1
d_call: -
v_call: TRBV7-2
cdr3_length: 14
clone_size: many
cdr3_aa: CASSRPPRVDEQFF
cdr3_nt: TGTGCCAGCAGTCGGCCCCCTCGGGTGGATGAGCAGTTCTTC

j_call: TRBJ2-7
d_call: -
v_call: TRBV6-5
cdr3_length: 14
clone_size: few
cdr3_aa: CASRVPGRPYEQYF
cdr3_nt: TGTGCCAGCAGGGTCCCGGGTCGGCCCTACGAGCAGTACTTC

j_call: TRBJ2-2
d_call: -
v_call: TRBV5-1
cdr3_length: 13
clone_size: -
cdr3_aa: CASSLALEGELFF
cdr3_nt: TGCGCCAGCAGCTTGGCCCTTGAGGGGGAGCTGTTTTTT

j_call: TRBJ2-7
d_call: TRBD2
v_call: TRBV5-1
cdr3_length: 16
clone_size: -
cdr3_aa: CASSYITSGANYEQYF
cdr3_nt: TGCGCCAGCAGCTACATTACTAGCGGGGCTAACTACGAGCAGTACTTC

j_call: TRBJ1-2
d_call: -
v_call: TRBV7-2
cdr3_length: 13
clone_size: -
cdr3_aa: CASSSGRTYGYTF
cdr3_nt: TGTGCCAGCAGCTCTGGACGGACCTATGGCTACACCTTC

j_call: TRBJ2-1
d_call: -
v_call: TRBV18
cdr3_length: 14
clone_size: many
cdr3_aa: CASSLRDNLNEQFF
cdr3_nt: TGTGCCAGCTCGCTCCGGGACAACCTCAATGAGCAGTTCTTC

j_call: TRBJ2-3
d_call: -
v_call: TRBV19
cdr3_length: 13
clone_size: -
cdr3_aa: CASAGRSTDTQYF
cdr3_nt: TGTGCCAGTGCCGGTCGGTCGACAGATACGCAGTATTTT

j_call: TRBJ1-1
d_call: -
v_call: TRBV18
cdr3_length: 15
clone_size: few
cdr3_aa: CASSPTGLASGEAFF
cdr3_nt: TGTGCCAGCTCACCGACAGGTCTAGCGTCGGGAGAAGCTTTCTTT

j_call: TRBJ2-1
d_call: TRBD2
v_call: TRBV15
cdr3_length: 13
clone_size: -
cdr3_aa: CATQSGNYNEQFF
cdr3_nt: TGTGCCACCCAAAGCGGGAACTACAATGAGCAGTTCTTC

j_call: TRBJ2-1
d_call: -
v_call: TRBV10-3
cdr3_length: 15
clone_size: few
cdr3_aa: CAISEWGQPYNEQFF
cdr3_nt: TGTGCCATCAGTGAGTGGGGTCAACCCTACAATGAGCAGTTCTTC

j_call: TRBJ2-6
d_call: TRBD2
v_call: TRBV20-1
cdr3_length: 16
clone_size: -
cdr3_aa: CSAATSGSSGANVLTF
cdr3_nt: TGCAGTGCTGCGACTAGCGGGAGTAGTGGGGCCAACGTCCTGACTTTC

j_call: TRBJ2-6
d_call: TRBD1
v_call: TRBV7-3
cdr3_length: 16
clone_size: few
cdr3_aa: CASSDTTGSGANVLTF
cdr3_nt: TGTGCCAGCAGCGACACGACAGGGTCTGGGGCCAACGTCCTGACTTTC

j_call: TRBJ2-7
d_call: -
v_call: TRBV7-8
cdr3_length: 15
clone_size: few
cdr3_aa: CASSLAVTSTYEQYF
cdr3_nt: TGTGCCAGCAGCTTAGCCGTGACGTCCACCTACGAGCAGTACTTC

j_call: TRBJ2-7
d_call: -
v_call: TRBV19
cdr3_length: 15
clone_size: -
cdr3_aa: CASSFRGARSYEQYF
cdr3_nt: TGTGCCAGTAGTTTCAGGGGGGCCAGATCCTACGAGCAGTACTTC

j_call: TRBJ2-3
d_call: -
v_call: TRBV11-2
cdr3_length: 15
clone_size: -
cdr3_aa: CASSLFSGSTDTQYF
cdr3_nt: TGTGCCAGCAGCTTATTCAGCGGTAGCACAGATACGCAGTATTTT

j_call: TRBJ2-3
d_call: TRBD1
v_call: TRBV20-1
cdr3_length: 16
clone_size: many
cdr3_aa: CSAQLMTGGHTDTQYF
cdr3_nt: TGCAGTGCTCAGCTAATGACAGGGGGGCATACAGATACGCAGTATTTT

j_call: TRBJ1-5
d_call: -
v_call: TRBV6-1
cdr3_length: 17
clone_size: -
cdr3_aa: CASSEESAIFLNQPQHF
cdr3_nt: TGTGCCAGCAGTGAAGAGTCAGCGATCTTTCTCAATCAGCCCCAGCATTTT

j_call: TRBJ2-3
d_call: TRBD1
v_call: TRBV24-1
cdr3_length: 16
clone_size: few
cdr3_aa: CATSRTGGLSTDTQYF
cdr3_nt: TGTGCCACCAGTAGGACAGGGGGATTGAGCACAGATACGCAGTATTTT

j_call: TRBJ2-3
d_call: -
v_call: TRBV20-1
cdr3_length: 13
clone_size: -
cdr3_aa: CSAPKGVTDTQYF
cdr3_nt: TGCAGTGCCCCTAAAGGGGTCACAGATACGCAGTATTTT

j_call: TRBJ2-1
d_call: -
v_call: TRBV11-3
cdr3_length: 15
clone_size: -
cdr3_aa: CASSLGSGKYNEQFF
cdr3_nt: TGTGCCAGCAGCTTGGGGTCGGGGAAATACAATGAGCAGTTCTTC

j_call: TRBJ2-3
d_call: -
v_call: TRBV7-9
cdr3_length: 12
clone_size: few
cdr3_aa: CASSLIFDTQYF
cdr3_nt: TGTGCCAGCAGCCTCATCTTTGATACGCAGTATTTT

j_call: TRBJ2-7
d_call: TRBD1
v_call: TRBV24-1
cdr3_length: 15
clone_size: few
cdr3_aa: CATSESGTGAGEQYF
cdr3_nt: TGTGCCACCAGTGAGTCCGGGACAGGGGCCGGCGAGCAGTACTTC

j_call: TRBJ2-1
d_call: TRBD2
v_call: TRBV7-3
cdr3_length: 16
clone_size: few
cdr3_aa: CASSPVGAGRNNEQFF
cdr3_nt: TGTGCCAGCAGCCCCGTGGGAGCGGGAAGAAACAATGAGCAGTTCTTC

j_call: TRBJ2-1
d_call: -
v_call: TRBV11-2
cdr3_length: 16
clone_size: -
cdr3_aa: CASTTKGERSYNEQFF
cdr3_nt: TGTGCCAGCACCACGAAGGGGGAGAGATCCTACAATGAGCAGTTCTTC

j_call: TRBJ2-7
d_call: -
v_call: TRBV18
cdr3_length: 15
clone_size: -
cdr3_aa: CASSPRRGANGEQYF
cdr3_nt: TGTGCCAGCTCACCAAGACGGGGGGCAAATGGGGAGCAGTACTTC

j_call: TRBJ2-3
d_call: -
v_call: TRBV7-2
cdr3_length: 11
clone_size: -
cdr3_aa: CASSLGVGQYF
cdr3_nt: TGTGCCAGCAGCTTAGGGGTTGGACAGTATTTT

j_call: TRBJ1-6
d_call: -
v_call: TRBV12-3/TRBV12-4
cdr3_length: 16
clone_size: -
cdr3_aa: CASSFDQVGVRSPLHF
cdr3_nt: TGTGCCAGCAGTTTCGATCAGGTCGGGGTACGCTCACCCCTCCACTTT

j_call: TRBJ2-2
d_call: -
v_call: TRBV6-2/TRBV6-3
cdr3_length: 15
clone_size: few
cdr3_aa: CASTPYWVQTGELFF
cdr3_nt: TGTGCCAGCACCCCATATTGGGTTCAGACCGGGGAGCTGTTTTTT

j_call: TRBJ2-1
d_call: -
v_call: TRBV6-5
cdr3_length: 14
clone_size: few
cdr3_aa: CASSPTGPMGEQFF
cdr3_nt: TGTGCCAGCAGTCCAACAGGGCCGATGGGTGAGCAGTTCTTC

j_call: TRBJ1-4
d_call: TRBD1
v_call: TRBV5-4
cdr3_length: 13
clone_size: -
cdr3_aa: CASSYTGVEKLFF
cdr3_nt: TGTGCCAGCAGCTATACAGGGGTTGAAAAACTGTTTTTT

j_call: TRBJ1-5
d_call: -
v_call: TRBV20-1
cdr3_length: 15
clone_size: -
cdr3_aa: CSARVGTEGNQPQHF
cdr3_nt: TGCAGTGCTAGAGTCGGGACGGAAGGCAATCAGCCCCAGCATTTT

j_call: TRBJ2-1
d_call: -
v_call: TRBV5-1
cdr3_length: 15
clone_size: -
cdr3_aa: CASSPGQPSYNEQFF
cdr3_nt: TGCGCCAGCAGCCCGGGACAACCGTCCTACAATGAGCAGTTCTTC

j_call: TRBJ2-1
d_call: TRBD2
v_call: TRBV7-2
cdr3_length: 16
clone_size: -
cdr3_aa: CASSSTPGLAGNEQFF
cdr3_nt: TGTGCCAGCAGTTCAACCCCGGGACTAGCGGGAAATGAGCAGTTCTTC

j_call: TRBJ1-5
d_call: -
v_call: TRBV2
cdr3_length: 14
clone_size: -
cdr3_aa: CASNGQGPDQPQHF
cdr3_nt: TGTGCCAGCAACGGCCAAGGGCCCGATCAGCCCCAGCATTTT

j_call: TRBJ2-3
d_call: -
v_call: TRBV21-1
cdr3_length: 17
clone_size: few
cdr3_aa: CASSSESRRRGTDTQYF
cdr3_nt: TGTGCCAGCAGCTCTGAATCTCGGAGAAGAGGGACAGATACGCAGTATTTT

j_call: TRBJ2-3
d_call: TRBD2
v_call: TRBV25-1
cdr3_length: 16
clone_size: -
cdr3_aa: CASSGGLAVSTDTQYF
cdr3_nt: TGTGCCAGCAGTGGGGGACTAGCGGTTAGCACAGATACGCAGTATTTT

j_call: TRBJ2-2
d_call: TRBD1
v_call: TRBV7-2
cdr3_length: 15
clone_size: -
cdr3_aa: CASSNWDSNTGELFF
cdr3_nt: TGTGCCAGCAGCAACTGGGACAGCAACACCGGGGAGCTGTTTTTT

j_call: TRBJ1-1
d_call: -
v_call: TRBV6-2/TRBV6-3
cdr3_length: 15
clone_size: few
cdr3_aa: CASSVGRQLNTEAFF
cdr3_nt: TGTGCCAGCAGCGTCGGCAGGCAATTGAACACTGAAGCTTTCTTT

j_call: TRBJ2-2
d_call: -
v_call: TRBV11-2
cdr3_length: 15
clone_size: -
cdr3_aa: CASSPWGSNTGELFF
cdr3_nt: TGTGCCAGCAGCCCCTGGGGATCGAACACCGGGGAGCTGTTTTTT

j_call: TRBJ2-7
d_call: TRBD2
v_call: TRBV18
cdr3_length: 15
clone_size: -
cdr3_aa: CASSTSGLAGDEQYF
cdr3_nt: TGTGCCAGCTCAACCTCGGGACTAGCGGGTGATGAGCAGTACTTC

j_call: TRBJ2-1
d_call: -
v_call: TRBV15
cdr3_length: 13
clone_size: few
cdr3_aa: CATSRFGTNEQFF
cdr3_nt: TGTGCCACCAGCAGGTTTGGAACAAATGAGCAGTTCTTC